This is a list of T cell receptor beta chains from one sample in a study of OX40 agonist ivuxolimab in advanced cancers. Profiling relied on immunoSEQ multiplex PCR, and the TCRdb table lists in-frame clones only, not all of them. Here the sample spans approximately 70,000 clones, around 90% being singletons. This sample comprised CD4+ or CD8+ T cells sorted from blood, obtained in a trial of the OX40 agonist ivuxolimab. The source is an adult with an advanced solid tumor such as melanoma, head and neck, liver or kidney cancer. Each CDR3 is given with its conserved first and last residue. D genes are given only for firm matches. Some rows have no size entry. The others give once, few or many, or a class for an expanded clone.

D,V,J,size,DNA,CDR3
NA,TRBV9,TRBJ2-1,once,TGTGCCAGCAGTGGCGGGGTAAGCTCCTACAATGAGCAGTTCTTC,CASSGGVSSYNEQFF
TRBD2,TRBV14,TRBJ2-1,NA,TGTGCCAGCAGCCACCTCGGGGGGACCTCCTACAATGAGCAGTTCTTC,CASSHLGGTSYNEQFF
TRBD2,TRBV7-8,TRBJ2-1,NA,TGTGCCAGCAGCGCGAGCACACTAGCGGGGGGCAATGAGCAGTTCTTC,CASSASTLAGGNEQFF
NA,TRBV6-6,TRBJ1-6,few,TGTGCCAGCAGTTTACAGAACAAGTCACCCCTCCACTTT,CASSLQNKSPLHF
NA,TRBV11-3,TRBJ2-3,NA,TGTGCCAGCTCTCGGGGGCCAGTCACAGATACGCAGTATTTT,CASSRGPVTDTQYF
NA,TRBV4-1,TRBJ2-1,NA,TGCGCCAGCAGCCAAGAGCAAAGCGGAGCGCGGAGGAATGAGCAGTTCTTC,CASSQEQSGARRNEQFF
TRBD2,TRBV6-6,TRBJ2-5,once,TGTGCCAGCAGTTCCGGGACTAGAAGTGAGACCCAGTACTTC,CASSSGTRSETQYF
TRBD1,TRBV18,TRBJ2-2,NA,TGTGCCAGCTCACCGCCGACAGGGGAATACGGGGAGCTGTTTTTT,CASSPPTGEYGELFF
NA,TRBV27,TRBJ1-2,NA,TGTGCCAGCAGTTTCACCAAGACAGGAGGAGGCTACACCTTC,CASSFTKTGGGYTF
TRBD1,TRBV28,TRBJ1-5,NA,TGTGCCAGCAGAGCAGGGGGCGTGAGCAATCAGCCCCAGCATTTT,CASRAGGVSNQPQHF
NA,TRBV6-5,TRBJ1-3,NA,TGTGCCAGCAGGGCAGGGATCTCTGGAAACACCATATATTTT,CASRAGISGNTIYF
NA,TRBV28,TRBJ2-7,NA,TGTGCCAGCAGTTTCCCGCGCGGCAACGCCTACGAGCAGTACTTC,CASSFPRGNAYEQYF
TRBD2,TRBV7-2,TRBJ2-1,once,TGTGCCAGCAGCTTGGTAGCGGGAGGGCCTGTTGAGCAGTTCTTC,CASSLVAGGPVEQFF
TRBD1,TRBV4-3,TRBJ1-4,NA,TGCGCCAGCAGCCAAGGAACAGGGGCGGGTGAAAAACTGTTTTTT,CASSQGTGAGEKLFF
TRBD1,TRBV2,TRBJ2-5,NA,TGTGCCAGCAGAAACCGGGACAGGGGGCTTGAGACCCAGTACTTC,CASRNRDRGLETQYF
NA,TRBV19,TRBJ1-3,NA,TGTGCCAGTAGTTCCACCAGTTCCTCTGGAAACACCATATATTTT,CASSSTSSSGNTIYF
TRBD2,TRBV28,TRBJ2-5,NA,TGTGCCAGCAGGAAGGGCCACCGGACTAGCTGGGAGACCCAGTACTTC,CASRKGHRTSWETQYF
NA,TRBV13,TRBJ1-2,NA,TGTGCCAGCAGCACTGGACCAGTAGCTAACTATGGCTACACCTTC,CASSTGPVANYGYTF
NA,TRBV2,TRBJ1-1,once,TGTGCCAGCAGTGTAACGGGGGGACAAACTGAAGCTTTCTTT,CASSVTGGQTEAFF
NA,TRBV10-3,TRBJ2-5,NA,TGTGCCATCAGTGAGTCGACGGGGCGGGGTAAAGAGACCCAGTACTTC,CAISESTGRGKETQYF
NA,TRBV27,TRBJ2-7,NA,TGTGCCAGCAGTCGTAGTAGCGACAACTCCTACGAGCAGTACTTC,CASSRSSDNSYEQYF
TRBD1,TRBV5-1,TRBJ1-2,NA,TGCGCCAGCAGCTCCTTCGGGACAGGGTCGCATGGCTACACCTTC,CASSSFGTGSHGYTF
NA,TRBV11-2,TRBJ2-2,NA,TGTGCCAGCAGCTTAGAAGGGCTGAACACCGGGGAGCTGTTTTTT,CASSLEGLNTGELFF
NA,TRBV9,TRBJ2-3,NA,TGTGCCAGCAGCGTAGACGCAGGCGAAGGCCCCACAGATACGCAGTATTTT,CASSVDAGEGPTDTQYF
NA,TRBV19,TRBJ2-7,NA,TGTGCCAGTAGTGGGACTCCCCCCTACGAGCAGTACTTC,CASSGTPPYEQYF
NA,TRBV6-1,TRBJ1-5,NA,TGTGCCAGCAGTGGGGGGCGCGATCAGCCCCAGCATTTT,CASSGGRDQPQHF
NA,TRBV30,TRBJ1-1,NA,TGTGCCTGGAGTGTACGGGGAGGGGTAACGAACACTGAAGCTTTCTTT,CAWSVRGGVTNTEAFF
NA,TRBV1,TRBJ1-5,NA,TGCACCAGCAGCCAAGAGACGGGACAGGGGGCGGGTCAGCCCCAGCATTTT,CTSSQETGQGAGQPQHF
TRBD2,TRBV7-2,TRBJ2-1,NA,TGTGCCAGCAGCCCCTCAGCGGGAGTAATGTACAATGAGCAGTTCTTC,CASSPSAGVMYNEQFF
TRBD2,TRBV28,TRBJ2-5,NA,TGTGCCAGCAGTCGGGGCGGCGCTAGCGGGAGTGCTGGGACCCAGTACTTC,CASSRGGASGSAGTQYF
TRBD1,TRBV5-4,TRBJ2-1,once,TGTGCCAGCAGCTCCGGCGGGACAGGGGGATTCAATGAGCAGTTCTTC,CASSSGGTGGFNEQFF